The 20 T cell receptor beta chains in this list originate from one sample, sequenced in a study of human T cells and chemical hapten exposure. TCRdb called the 5' RACE reads again in MiXCR, with one record for every CDR3 protein. The sample has around 82,000 distinct CDR3 sequences, roughly 7.7% seen once. Total RNA was isolated from unfractionated whole blood. The receptors come from a male donor in good health.

The chain links TRBV7-2 to TRBJ1-5; D unclear. Germline V gene sequence: CDR1 SGHTA, CDR2 FQGNSA. V lost 3 bases to trimming and J lost 1 base, with 4 bases between them. This CDR3 spans 13 amino acids. The CDR3 DNA is TGTGCCAGCAGCTTTACAAGCAATCAGCCCCAGCATTTT. As protein: CASSFTSNQPQHF.

This clonotype was observed a handful of times. This sequence joins TRBV19 and TRBJ2-4, with D maybe TRBD1 (5 bases). The length of the CDR3 is 13 residues. The ends were cut back, 11 bases at V and 0 bases at J, with 11 bases in the middle. Germline V CDR1 and CDR2: LNHDA, SQIVND (reference sequence). The CDR3 spells CAALDRAKNIQYF. Written as DNA, the CDR3 is TGTGCCGCCCTCGACAGAGCCAAAAACATTCAGTACTTC.

Note on this clonotype: A much larger clone differs from this one at a single base, so this may be a read error. In DNA, the CDR3 is TGTGCCAGCAGCCAAGATCAGGGTTGGGCGTCGGCGAAAGAGCAGTACTTC. Residues: CASSQDQGWASAKEQYF. The chain employs TRBV3-1 and TRBJ2-7; D perhaps matches TRBD1 (5 bases). Germline assignment: CDR1 LGHDT and CDR2 YNNKEL (reference sequence). V lost 0 bases and J 7 bases, leaving 22 bases between the germline ends. The CDR3 runs to 17 residues.

The V gene is TRBV29-1, the J gene TRBJ2-2; either TRBD1 or TRBD2 may fit D (5 bases each). Deletions cut 1 base from V and 6 bases from J, with 15 bases between. The germline gives CDR1 SQVTM, CDR2 ANQGSEA. CDR3 size: 15 residues. The CDR3 here is CSVEVLGARAGELFF. The CDR3 bases are TGCAGCGTTGAAGTTCTCGGGGCGCGCGCCGGGGAGCTGTTTTTT.

The chain joins TRBV10-3 to TRBJ2-1, with 8 bases aligning to TRBD2. In germline, CDR1 is ENHRY, CDR2 SYGVKD. The CDR3 is 14 amino acids. With V trimmed by 3 bases and J by 7 bases, 5 bases remained unmatched. CDR3: CAISDAGGMNEQFF. CDR3 sequence (DNA): TGTGCCATCAGTGATGCGGGAGGCATGAATGAGCAGTTCTTC.

This chain uses TRBV7-9 with TRBJ2-7, with D possibly TRBD2 on 5 matching bases. Germline V gives CDR1 SEHNR, CDR2 FQNEAQ (reference sequence). The V end lost 0 bases, the J end lost 6 bases, and 9 bases lay between the germline ends. The CDR3 is 13 amino acids. The CDR3 region is CASSLAFGVEQYF. The CDR3 DNA sequence: TGTGCCAGCAGCTTAGCTTTCGGGGTCGAGCAGTACTTC.

This clonotype was counted at least ten times. The V gene is TRBV12-3 or TRBV12-4, the J gene TRBJ1-1, with D possibly TRBD1 on 5 matching bases. The CDR3 is 13 amino acids. Trimming took 5 bases from V and 8 from J, leaving 15 bases between them. The CDR3 region is CASSHSNGGEAFF. DNA for the CDR3: TGTGCCAGCAGTCACTCCAACGGGGGGGAAGCTTTCTTT.

This clonotype was seen a few times. CDR3 residues: CASSQQQTTNEKLFF. The CDR3 DNA follows: TGTGCCAGCAGCCAGCAGCAGACAACTAATGAAAAACTGTTTTTT. The chain uses TRBV3-1 and TRBJ1-4; the D is unclear. CDR1 and CDR2 from the germline V gene are LGHDT and YNNKEL (reference sequence). The CDR3 runs to 15 residues. V lost 3 bases to trimming and J lost 0 bases, with 8 bases between them.

The V and J genes are TRBV19 and TRBJ1-1; D is perhaps TRBD1 (5 bases). V lost 4 bases, J lost 0 bases, and 18 bases lay in between. The V gene's germline CDR1 is LNHDA and CDR2 SQIVND (reference sequence). The CDR3 has 17 amino acids. CDR3 coding DNA: TGTGCCAGTAGTAACAGGAGAGATTTCCATATGAACACTGAAGCTTTCTTT. It is translated as CASSNRRDFHMNTEAFF.

There are a few counts of this clonotype. This chain uses TRBV6-5 with TRBJ1-1; tentatively, D is TRBD1 (5 bases). CDR1 is MNHEY, CDR2 SVGAGI, per germline. The CDR3 sequence is 14 residues long. The V and J ends lost 4 bases and 3 bases respectively, with 12 bases between them. CDR3 coding DNA: TGTGCCAGCAGTTCCGGGACTTGGGACACTGAAGCTTTCTTT. This codes for CASSSGTWDTEAFF.

This clonotype was observed many times. V usage is TRBV20-1 and J usage is TRBJ2-1; 11 positions match TRBD2. Germline lookup yields CDR1 DFQATT and CDR2 SNEGSKA (reference sequence). CDR3 length equals 15 residues. Trimming took 5 bases from V and 4 from J; bases not matched to a gene: 7. The CDR3 nucleotides read TGCAGTGCTGAACCCACTAGCGGGAGTTACAATGAGCAGTTCTTC. Translating gives CSAEPTSGSYNEQFF.

V usage is TRBV19 and J usage is TRBJ1-2, with D possibly TRBD1 on 6 matching bases. Trimming took 6 bases from V and 2 from J, leaving 19 bases between them. This CDR3 spans 16 amino acids. CDR1 and CDR2 from the germline V gene are LNHDA and SQIVND (reference sequence). The CDR3 DNA is TGTGCCAGTAGAGATCAAGGGGGAGCACTCAACTATGGCTACACCTTC. It codes for CASRDQGGALNYGYTF.

This clonotype was counted only a few times. The chain is built from TRBV5-1 and TRBJ1-1; D not certain. Germline V gives CDR1 SGHRS, CDR2 YFSETQ. Trimming took 0 bases from V and 0 from J, leaving 12 bases between them. The CDR3 runs to 16 residues. In nucleotides, the CDR3 is TGCGCCAGCAGCTTGGACAGCTTCCTCATGAACACTGAAGCTTTCTTT. It yields the protein CASSLDSFLMNTEAFF.

This clonotype occurred many times. V usage is TRBV12-3 or TRBV12-4 and J usage is TRBJ1-5; D possibly corresponds to TRBD1 (5 bases). V lost 2 bases, J lost 0 bases, and 5 bases lay in between. The CDR3 spans 14 residues. The CDR3: CASSLQGSNQPQHF. The CDR3 DNA sequence: TGTGCCAGCAGTTTACAGGGTAGCAATCAGCCCCAGCATTTT.

Many counts were recorded for this clonotype. The chain carries TRBV5-1 and TRBJ2-6; the D gene is possibly TRBD1 (5 bases). The CDR3 extends over 15 amino acids. The V gene's germline CDR1 is SGHRS and CDR2 YFSETQ. V dropped 2 bases and J dropped 0 bases, with 6 bases sitting between them. The CDR3 nucleotides read TGCGCCAGCAGCTTTGACAGCTCTGGGGCCAACGTCCTGACTTTC. This codes for CASSFDSSGANVLTF.

This clonotype appeared many times. V and J are TRBV7-3 and TRBJ2-1; 7 bases align to TRBD1. There are 15 residues in the CDR3. V shed 1 base and J 6 bases; nucleotides not matched to a gene: 6. Germline V CDR1 and CDR2: SGHTA, FQGTGA. CDR3 in DNA: TGTGCCAGCAGCTTAAATCCAGGGGGTGGCAATGAGCAGTTCTTC. Translation gives CASSLNPGGGNEQFF.

The chain uses TRBV7-9 and TRBJ1-1; D is unclear. Trimming took 1 base from V and 1 from J, leaving 13 bases between them. The CDR3 extends over 16 amino acids. Germline CDR1 reads SEHNR; CDR2 reads FQNEAQ (reference sequence). As DNA, the CDR3 is TGTGCCAGCAGCTTAGATGGTTCGGCAGCGAACACTGAAGCTTTCTTT. As protein: CASSLDGSAANTEAFF.

This chain's CDR3 is CSAVQNTGELFF. The CDR3 DNA reads as TGCAGTGCGGTACAGAACACCGGGGAGCTGTTTTTT. The chain combines TRBV20-1 with TRBJ2-2; D gene unclear. CDR1 DFQATT and CDR2 SNEGSKA come from the germline V gene (reference sequence). The CDR3 is made up of 12 amino acids. V gave up 6 bases and J gave up 1 base, with 6 bases separating them.

The chain recombines TRBV12-3 or TRBV12-4 with TRBJ1-1; 7 positions agree with TRBD1. This CDR3 is 12 amino acids long. The junction had 7 bases not matched to a gene; V was cut back by 8 bases and J by 7 bases. As DNA, the CDR3 is TGTGCCAGCCAATGGGGACAGCTTGAAGCTTTCTTT. Its translation: CASQWGQLEAFF.

In this sample, this clonotype turned up many times. CDR3 DNA: TGTGCCAGCAGCCTCGGACAGGGTGAGACCCAGTACTTC. Translated, it gives CASSLGQGETQYF. J is TRBJ2-5 and V is TRBV3-1; 8 nucleotides line up with TRBD1. The CDR3 runs 13 residues. V shed 4 bases and J 5 bases; nucleotides not matched to a gene: 3. Germline CDR1 LGHDT, CDR2 YNNKEL (reference sequence).